The entry below describes one T cell receptor beta chain. The antigen it binds to is not known. Qualities for individual bases were not recorded, and no much larger clone is one base off. Ophthalmopathy patients had moderately to severely active disease, with a Clinical Activity Score of 3 or more, a NOSPECS grade of 4 or more, and a disease duration of less than 3 months. Any patient with an uncontrolled infection, another autoimmune disease, pregnancy or lactation was excluded. Diagnoses were established on the basis of clinical symptoms, serum thyroxine and TRAb, thyroid ultrasound, and orbital computed tomography. PBMCs were isolated from 7.5 to 10 ml of fresh peripheral blood by Ficoll-Paque density gradient centrifugation. Total RNA was extracted using Trizol reagent, and RNA quality was assessed on an Agilent 2100 Bioanalyzer. The sample is drawn from a study of T cells in Graves' hyperthyroidism and ophthalmopathy (dated by TCRdb to about 2019). Notes on the research overall: Peripheral blood was collected at initial diagnosis, before any treatment. In addition, the study compared T-cell repertoires in thyroid tissue and in blood from six Graves' hyperthyroidism patients. The paper describes TCR Vbeta CDR3 sequencing of some 130 peripheral blood samples, made up of 40 to 45 ophthalmopathy patients, over 70 hyperthyroidism patients and roughly 17 progressor patients. A discovery cohort of about 95 patients, approximately 44 with Graves' ophthalmopathy and 57 with stable Graves' hyperthyroidism, was used to find distinguishing TCR V-J signatures. After sampling, hyperthyroidism patients received methimazole starting at 30 mg daily, and ophthalmopathy patients received high-dose intravenous methylprednisolone. Whether ophthalmopathy could be predicted prospectively was tested in an independent validation cohort made up of 18 hyperthyroidism patients plus 17 patients who later progressed to ophthalmopathy. The 90 to 100 discovery patients were randomly divided into training and test sets at a 7:3 ratio. Beyond this particular receptor, the publication reports: In validation, the model predicted progression to ophthalmopathy with approximately 70% sensitivity and 72% to 75% specificity, a median of approximately 6.7 months before onset. No statistical method was used to set the sample size in advance, and investigators knew the group allocation. A model built on a 13 V-J signature distinguished ophthalmopathy from stable hyperthyroidism, reaching 87.88% sensitivity and 81.08% specificity in cross-validation and 80%/75% in testing. Blood samples also contained most of the expanded thyroid clonotypes (frequency above 0.001), which suggests that blood repertoires may reflect thyroid immune responses.

TCR beta CDR3 regions were amplified from RNA transcripts. The TCR CDR3 was subjected to a first round of RT-PCR using the HTBI primer set and the Qiagen OneStep RT-PCR kit. A second multiplex PCR round built the libraries, followed by size selection and purification. The libraries were sequenced on an Illumina HiSeq2000 using paired-end 100 bp reads. The study's own analysis went as follows. Raw data were processed with SOAPnuke, discarding reads with adapters, uncalled bases, mean Phred below 15, or no exact constant-primer or identifier match. COPE v1.2.5 was used to merge high-quality paired reads, and clonotypes were defined as unique nucleotide sequences. Clonotypes were aligned to IMGT TRBV, TRBD and TRBJ reference segments using MiTCR v1.1. The analysis was restricted to V-J combinations with a frequency above 0.0001, which together covered 99% to 99.2% of the repertoires. The TCS score was defined as the ratio of F50 (clonal expansion) to E x V (chaos), calculated using BLOSUM62-based TCRdist between CDR3 peptides within each V-J. Welch's t-statistics and random forest reduced some 510 V-J features to roughly 13, which were used in a naive Bayes classifier (R e1071). Through fastp at Q25 and MiXCR, TCRdb rebuilt clones from the public reads, retaining in-frame beta chains. Under each unique CDR3 protein, matching rows form one entry showing the most common genes and DNA. TCRdb, not the original authors, processed these V and J calls. For this sample there are some 350,000 distinct CDR3 sequences; roughly 15% appear just once. 30% to 40% of the sample belongs to the ten largest clones.

Sequencing used blood. This TCR derives from a woman aged 35 to 49 with Graves' ophthalmopathy.

The nucleotides are TGCGCCAGCAGCTTCCTGAGCCAAGAGACCCAGTACTTC. It translates to CASSFLSQETQYF. This chain joins TRBV5-1 to TRBJ2-5, with no D gene named confidently. From its cysteine to its phenylalanine, the CDR3 spans 13 amino acids. The entry retains the CDR3 DNA only, 39 bases that are in frame from base 1. CDR1 and CDR2, per the germline V gene, are SGHRS and YFSETQ. Deletion took 2 bases off V and 1 base off J, with a span of 6 bases between the germline ends.